These T cell receptor beta chains were read from a single sample in a study of blood T cell repertoires in COVID-19. Generated by immunoSEQ multiplex PCR, the TCRdb table keeps only in-frame clones and is missing some. The sample carries some 380,000 clones, 90% recorded once. Sequencing input: peripheral blood. These receptors all come from a man younger than 35 with active or convalescent COVID-19. Both conserved end residues are part of each CDR3. The D gene is left open where the match is weak.

>TRBV3-1/TRBV3-2|TRBD2|TRBJ2-1
CASSLLAAALSGNEQFF
TGTGCCAGCAGCCTACTAGCGGCAGCATTATCTGGGAATGAGCAGTTCTTC
>TRBV7-2|TRBD2|TRBJ2-5
CASSLAGLDVKTQYF
TGTGCCAGCAGCTTAGCGGGACTAGATGTAAAGACCCAGTACTTC
>TRBV5-1|.|TRBJ2-1
CASSLGPYNEQFF
TGCGCCAGCAGCTTGGGGCCTTACAATGAGCAGTTCTTC
>TRBV7-9|.|TRBJ2-1
CASSLGEGNKNEQFF
TGTGCCAGCAGCTTAGGAGAGGGAAATAAGAATGAGCAGTTCTTC
>TRBV7-9|TRBD1|TRBJ2-3
CASSLWDRETDTQYF
TGTGCCAGCAGCTTATGGGACAGGGAGACAGATACGCAGTATTTT
>TRBV5-1|.|TRBJ1-2
CASSLEGTNGYTF
TGCGCCAGCAGCTTGGAAGGGACAAATGGCTACACCTTC
>TRBV6-1|.|TRBJ2-7
CASSEPPVSYEQYF
TGTGCCAGCAGTGAACCGCCGGTTTCCTACGAGCAGTACTTC
>TRBV19|.|TRBJ2-7
CASSPGTFSYEQYF
TGTGCCAGTAGTCCCGGGACATTCTCCTACGAGCAGTACTTC
>TRBV4-2|.|TRBJ2-3
CASSQTDTDTQYF
TGTGCCAGCAGCCAAACAGATACAGATACGCAGTATTTT
>TRBV3-1/TRBV3-2|TRBD1|TRBJ2-1
CASSQDDRGRSYNEQFF
TGTGCCAGCAGCCAAGACGACAGGGGACGGTCCTACAATGAGCAGTTCTTC
>TRBV6-5|.|TRBJ2-4
CASSSPGQLAKNIQYF
TGTGCCAGCAGTTCCCCGGGACAACTAGCCAAAAACATTCAGTACTTC
>TRBV19|.|TRBJ1-2
CASQRGGPYGYTF
TGTGCCAGTCAACGGGGGGGTCCCTATGGCTACACCTTC
>TRBV6-6|.|TRBJ2-1
CASTTERYNEQFF
TGTGCCAGCACCACGGAGCGGTACAATGAGCAGTTCTTC
>TRBV12-3/TRBV12-4|.|TRBJ2-1
CASSFDRFEQFF
TGTGCCAGCAGTTTTGACAGATTTGAGCAGTTCTTC
>TRBV7-2|.|TRBJ2-7
CASSRGSGTYEQYF
TGTGCCAGCAGTAGAGGGAGCGGTACCTACGAGCAGTACTTC
>TRBV7-9|TRBD1|TRBJ1-1
CAGKTGSNTEAFF
TGTGCCGGGAAGACAGGGTCCAACACTGAAGCTTTCTTT
>TRBV7-2|.|TRBJ2-7
CASSLEVGGREQYF
TGTGCCAGCAGCTTAGAGGTTGGGGGCCGCGAGCAGTACTTC
>TRBV7-9|TRBD1|TRBJ1-4
CASSLQGQLGEKLFF
TGTGCCAGCAGCTTGCAGGGACAGCTTGGGGAAAAACTGTTTTTT
>TRBV9|TRBD1|TRBJ2-5
CASSAGTGVMVQETQYF
TGTGCCAGCAGCGCCGGGACAGGGGTAATGGTTCAAGAGACCCAGTACTTC
>TRBV28|.|TRBJ1-2
CASSLDRGGAGYTF
TGTGCCAGCAGTTTAGATAGGGGGGGGGCTGGCTACACCTTC
>TRBV6-2/TRBV6-3|.|TRBJ1-5
CASSGTRVPGSNQPQHF
TGTGCCAGCAGCGGTACCCGGGTCCCTGGCAGCAATCAGCCCCAGCATTTT
>TRBV6-2/TRBV6-3|TRBD1|TRBJ1-5
CASSYGWTGDAYPLPQHF
TGTGCCAGCAGTTACGGGTGGACAGGGGATGCGTATCCTTTGCCCCAGCATTTT
>TRBV11-3|.|TRBJ2-2
CASSLGRGRTGELFF
TGTGCCAGCAGCTTAGGGCGGGGGCGTACCGGGGAGCTGTTTTTT
>TRBV19|TRBD1|TRBJ2-4
CASSSPGQGPGNIQYF
TGTGCCAGTAGTTCTCCGGGACAGGGGCCAGGAAACATTCAGTACTTC
>TRBV6-2/TRBV6-3|.|TRBJ2-6
CASSTQGSGANVLTF
TGTGCCAGCAGTACGCAGGGGAGCGGGGCCAACGTCCTGACTTTC
>TRBV29-1|.|TRBJ1-2
CSVRPTGGEKNGYTF
TGCAGCGTGAGACCTACGGGGGGTGAAAAAAATGGCTACACCTTC